The T cell receptor (beta chain) under discussion was sequenced for a study of neoadjuvant nivolumab and ipilimumab in lung cancer. Notes on the study in general: Compared with tumor-adjacent uninvolved lung, resected tumors showed greater richness and clonality. From pretherapy to surgery, tumor richness and clonality rose with dual therapy. TCR clonality did not significantly correlate with pathologic tumor regression. A small number of samples were TCR sequenced.

Generated by immunoSEQ multiplex PCR, the TCRdb table keeps only in-frame clones and is missing some. The sample lists 15,000 to 20,000 clones, roughly 80% occurring once. The CDR3 length is 13 residues. V was shortened by 3 bases and J by 6 bases, with 10 bases between the two germline ends. Per the germline V gene, CDR1 is KGHSH and CDR2 is LQKENI. Note on this clone: Its cognate antigen is unknown.

This specimen was tumor tissue, taken after neoadjuvant nivolumab, alone or with ipilimumab, at or shortly before surgery. This sequence was found in an adult with non-small cell lung cancer. The chain joins TRBV18 to TRBJ2-3, with D tentatively TRBD2 (6 bases). The CDR3 region is CASSPRESDTQYF. The DNA for the CDR3 is TGTGCCAGCTCACCCCGGGAGTCGGATACGCAGTATTTT.